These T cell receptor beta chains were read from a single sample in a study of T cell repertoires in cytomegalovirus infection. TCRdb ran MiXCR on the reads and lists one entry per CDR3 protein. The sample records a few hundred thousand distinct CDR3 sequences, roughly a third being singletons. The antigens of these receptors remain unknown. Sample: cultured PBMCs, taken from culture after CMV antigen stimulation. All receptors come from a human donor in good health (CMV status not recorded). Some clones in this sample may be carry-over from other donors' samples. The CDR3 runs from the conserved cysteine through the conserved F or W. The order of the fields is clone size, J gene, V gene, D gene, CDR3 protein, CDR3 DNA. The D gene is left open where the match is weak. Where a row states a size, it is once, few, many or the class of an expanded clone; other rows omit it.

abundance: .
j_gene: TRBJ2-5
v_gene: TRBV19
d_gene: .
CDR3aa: CASSQSTQETQYF
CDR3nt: TGTGCCAGTAGTCAATCTACACAAGAGACCCAGTACTTC

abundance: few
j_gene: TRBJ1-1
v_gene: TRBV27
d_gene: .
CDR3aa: CASKGGVNTEAFF
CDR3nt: TGTGCCAGCAAGGGGGGCGTGAACACTGAAGCTTTCTTT

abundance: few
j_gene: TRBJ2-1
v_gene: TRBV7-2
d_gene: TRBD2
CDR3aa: CASSSLSLAGIDEQFF
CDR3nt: TGTGCCAGCAGCTCCCTGAGTCTAGCGGGAATCGATGAGCAGTTCTTC

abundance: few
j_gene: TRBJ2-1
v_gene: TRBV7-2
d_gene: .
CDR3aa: CASSPGLPRGNEQFF
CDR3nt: TGTGCCAGCAGCCCGGGACTCCCTAGGGGGAATGAGCAGTTCTTC

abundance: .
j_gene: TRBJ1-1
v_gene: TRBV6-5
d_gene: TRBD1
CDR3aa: CASSKPGGRGDTEAFF
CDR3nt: TGTGCCAGCAGTAAACCAGGGGGAAGAGGAGACACTGAAGCTTTCTTT

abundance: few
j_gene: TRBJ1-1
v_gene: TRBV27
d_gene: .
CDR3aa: CASRVNTEAFF
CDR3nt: TGTGCCAGCAGGGTGAACACTGAAGCTTTCTTT

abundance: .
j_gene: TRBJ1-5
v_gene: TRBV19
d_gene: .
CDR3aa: CASSILLGSNQPQHF
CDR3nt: TGTGCCAGTAGTATTCTCTTGGGTAGCAATCAGCCCCAGCATTTT

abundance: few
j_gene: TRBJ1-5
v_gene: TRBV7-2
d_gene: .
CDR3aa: CASSLGESKPQHF
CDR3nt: TGTGCCAGCAGCTTAGGGGAATCGAAGCCCCAGCATTTT

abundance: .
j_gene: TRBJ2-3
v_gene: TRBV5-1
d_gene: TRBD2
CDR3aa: CASSFHRSGRAGDTQYF
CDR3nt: TGCGCCAGCAGCTTTCACCGTAGCGGGAGGGCCGGAGATACGCAGTATTTT

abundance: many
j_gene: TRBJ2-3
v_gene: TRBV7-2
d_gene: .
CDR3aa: CASSLVGGDGTDTQYF
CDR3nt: TGTGCCAGCAGCTTAGTCGGGGGAGACGGCACAGATACGCAGTATTTT

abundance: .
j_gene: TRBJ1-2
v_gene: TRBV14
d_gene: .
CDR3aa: CASSPRTSSGYTF
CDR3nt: TGTGCCAGCAGCCCCAGGACGTCCTCCGGCTACACCTTC

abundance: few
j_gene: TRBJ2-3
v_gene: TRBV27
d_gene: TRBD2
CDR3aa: CASSLELAGGPSTDTQYF
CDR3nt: TGTGCCAGCAGTTTAGAGCTAGCGGGAGGGCCGAGCACAGATACGCAGTATTTT

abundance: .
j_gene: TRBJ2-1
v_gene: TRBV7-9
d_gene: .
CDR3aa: CASSFPDSSYNEQFF
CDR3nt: TGTGCCAGCAGCTTTCCTGACAGCTCCTACAATGAGCAGTTCTTC

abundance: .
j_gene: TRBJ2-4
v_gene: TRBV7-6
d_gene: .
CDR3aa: CASTREIGGKNIQYF
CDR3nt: TGTGCCAGCACCCGGGAAATCGGAGGCAAAAACATTCAGTACTTC

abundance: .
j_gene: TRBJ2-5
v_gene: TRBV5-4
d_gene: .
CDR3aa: CASSLAGPKMRQTQYF
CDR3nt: TGTGCCAGCAGCTTGGCGGGACCTAAGATGCGGCAGACCCAGTACTTC

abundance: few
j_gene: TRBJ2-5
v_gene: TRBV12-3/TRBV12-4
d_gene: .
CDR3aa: CASSLDPSVVTQYF
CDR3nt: TGTGCCAGCAGTTTGGACCCCAGCGTTGTGACCCAGTACTTC

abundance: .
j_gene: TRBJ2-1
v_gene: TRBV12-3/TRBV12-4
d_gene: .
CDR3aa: CASGRTGSSYNEQFF
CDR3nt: TGTGCCAGCGGCAGGACGGGCAGCTCCTACAATGAGCAGTTCTTC

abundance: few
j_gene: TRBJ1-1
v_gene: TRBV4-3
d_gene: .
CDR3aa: CASSRRQDYEAFF
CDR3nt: TGCGCCAGCAGCCGTCGGCAGGACTATGAAGCTTTCTTT

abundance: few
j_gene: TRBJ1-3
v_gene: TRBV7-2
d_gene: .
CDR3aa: CASSLHGSTIYF
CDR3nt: TGTGCCAGCAGCTTGCACGGGAGCACCATATATTTT

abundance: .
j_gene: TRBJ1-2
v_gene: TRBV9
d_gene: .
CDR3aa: CASSAPQGLGDGYTF
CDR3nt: TGTGCCAGCAGCGCGCCACAGGGCCTTGGGGATGGCTACACCTTC

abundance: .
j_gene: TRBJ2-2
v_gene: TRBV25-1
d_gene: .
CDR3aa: CASSGPGPNTGELFF
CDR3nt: TGTGCCAGCAGTGGGCCCGGTCCTAACACCGGGGAGCTGTTTTTT

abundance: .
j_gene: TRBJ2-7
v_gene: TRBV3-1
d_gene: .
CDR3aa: CASSQELQLGGEQYF
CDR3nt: TGTGCCAGCAGCCAAGAATTGCAGTTGGGAGGCGAGCAGTACTTC

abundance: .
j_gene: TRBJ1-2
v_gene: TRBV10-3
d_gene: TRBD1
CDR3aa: CATAGTGGDYGYTF
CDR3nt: TGTGCCACGGCCGGGACAGGGGGCGACTATGGCTACACCTTC

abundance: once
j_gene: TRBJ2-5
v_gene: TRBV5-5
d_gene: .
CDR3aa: CATGDFETQYF
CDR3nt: TGTGCCACCGGGGATTTCGAGACCCAGTACTTC

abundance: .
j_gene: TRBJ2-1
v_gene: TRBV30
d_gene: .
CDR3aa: CAWRPQGIEQFF
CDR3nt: TGTGCCTGGAGACCTCAGGGTATTGAGCAGTTCTTC

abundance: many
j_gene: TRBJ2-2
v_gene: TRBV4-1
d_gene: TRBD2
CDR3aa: CASSQELADTGELFF
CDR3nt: TGCGCCAGCAGCCAAGAACTAGCGGACACCGGGGAGCTGTTTTTT

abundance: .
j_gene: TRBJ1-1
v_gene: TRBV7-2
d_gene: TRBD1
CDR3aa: CASSPQGMSEAFF
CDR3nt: TGTGCCAGCAGCCCACAGGGGATGTCTGAAGCTTTCTTT

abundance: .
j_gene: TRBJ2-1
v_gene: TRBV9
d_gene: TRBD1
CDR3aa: CASGPEGQGYEQFF
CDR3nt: TGTGCCAGCGGTCCCGAGGGACAGGGTTATGAGCAGTTCTTC

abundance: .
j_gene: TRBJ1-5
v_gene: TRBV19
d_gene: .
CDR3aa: CASKDYAGGNQPQHF
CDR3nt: TGTGCCAGTAAAGATTATGCAGGGGGCAATCAGCCCCAGCATTTT

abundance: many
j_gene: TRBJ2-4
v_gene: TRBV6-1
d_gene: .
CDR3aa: CASRKVGQNIQYF
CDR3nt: TGTGCCAGCAGGAAAGTGGGACAAAACATTCAGTACTTC

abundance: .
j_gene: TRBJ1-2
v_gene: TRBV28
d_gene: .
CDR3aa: CATQGGANYGYTF
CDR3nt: TGTGCCACCCAGGGCGGAGCTAACTATGGCTACACCTTC

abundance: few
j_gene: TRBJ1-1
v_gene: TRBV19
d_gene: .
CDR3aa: CASSMGREWGLNTEAFF
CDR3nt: TGTGCCAGTAGTATGGGTCGAGAGTGGGGTTTGAACACTGAAGCTTTCTTT

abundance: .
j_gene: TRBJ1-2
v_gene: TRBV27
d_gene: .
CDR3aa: CASRRTSGYGYTF
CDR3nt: TGTGCCAGCAGACGAACGTCCGGGTATGGCTACACCTTC

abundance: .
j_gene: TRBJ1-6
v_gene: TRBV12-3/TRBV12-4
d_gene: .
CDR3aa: CASSFRGVDNSPLHF
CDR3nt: TGTGCCAGCAGTTTTCGAGGGGTAGATAATTCACCCCTCCACTTT

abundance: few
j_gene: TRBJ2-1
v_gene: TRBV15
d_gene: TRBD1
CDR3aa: CATSRVQGDSYNEQFF
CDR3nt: TGTGCCACCAGCAGGGTTCAGGGGGACTCCTACAATGAGCAGTTCTTC

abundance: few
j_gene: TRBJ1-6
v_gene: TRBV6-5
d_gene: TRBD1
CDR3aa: CASRDRGNSPLHF
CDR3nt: TGTGCCAGCAGGGACAGGGGCAATTCACCCCTCCACTTT

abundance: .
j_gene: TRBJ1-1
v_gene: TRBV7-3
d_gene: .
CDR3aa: CASSPQGDTEAFF
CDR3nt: TGTGCCAGCAGTCCCCAGGGTGACACTGAAGCTTTCTTT

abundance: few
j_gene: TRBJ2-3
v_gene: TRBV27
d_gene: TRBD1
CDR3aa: CASSYEQGTDTQYF
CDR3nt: TGTGCCAGCAGTTATGAACAGGGGACAGATACGCAGTATTTT

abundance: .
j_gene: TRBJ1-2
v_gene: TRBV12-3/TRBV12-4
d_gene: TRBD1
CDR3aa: CASSHNRGSGYTF
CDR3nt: TGTGCCAGCAGCCATAACAGGGGGAGCGGCTACACATTC

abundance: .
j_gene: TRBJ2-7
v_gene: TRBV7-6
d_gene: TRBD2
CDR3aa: CASSLGRGSSYEQYF
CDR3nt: TGTGCCAGCAGCTTAGGGCGGGGGAGCTCCTACGAGCAGTACTTC

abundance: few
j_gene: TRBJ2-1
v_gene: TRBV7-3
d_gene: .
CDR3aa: CASGVLGVNEQFF
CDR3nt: TGTGCCAGCGGGGTGTTGGGGGTGAATGAGCAGTTCTTC